The 26 T cell receptor beta chains given below trace back to one sample, sequenced in a study of T cells in Graves' hyperthyroidism and ophthalmopathy. Amplified regions were TCR beta CDR3 sequences from RNA transcripts. HTBI primers were employed in a first-round RT-PCR of the TCR CDR3. TCRdb used MiXCR to reprocess the multiplex PCR reads, holding one entry per CDR3 protein. The sample has about 46,000 distinct CDR3 sequences, approximately 49% seen once; the top ten hold roughly a third. Material: peripheral blood or thyroid tissue (not recorded which). The receptors derive from a woman in her fifties or sixties with Graves' hyperthyroidism.

This clonotype appeared many times. The chain uses TRBV27 and TRBJ2-5; TRBD2 aligns across 12 bases. Germline V gives CDR1 MNHEY, CDR2 SMNVEV (reference sequence). The CDR3 has 18 amino acids. Unmatched junction bases numbered 12, after V lost 2 bases and J lost 5 bases. CDR3 bases: TGTGCCAGCAGTTTAGGCGTCGGGAGGACTAGCGGGATCGAGACCCAGTACTTC. Protein: CASSLGVGRTSGIETQYF.

This clonotype appeared many times. The rearrangement uses TRBV20-1 and TRBJ2-3, with 8 bases fitting TRBD2. J gave up 0 bases and V 1 base, and 6 bases lay outside the gene matches. The CDR3 sequence is 16 residues long. CDR1 is DFQATT, CDR2 SNEGSKA, per germline (reference sequence). The CDR3 sequence is CSARVILAASTDTQYF. The CDR3 DNA reads as TGCAGTGCTAGAGTGATACTAGCGGCCAGCACAGATACGCAGTATTTT.

The genes are TRBV29-1 and TRBJ1-5; no firm D call. Deletions cut 4 bases from V and 1 base from J, with 5 bases between. Germline loops: CDR1 SQVTM, CDR2 ANQGSEA. CDR3 length equals 12 residues. The CDR3: CSVGESNQPQHF. The DNA for the CDR3 is TGCAGCGTTGGAGAGAGCAATCAGCCCCAGCATTTT.

This clonotype was detected only once. The chain carries TRBV24-1 and TRBJ1-3; D is unclear. The CDR3 extends over 15 amino acids. In germline, CDR1 is KGHDR, CDR2 SFDVKD. The V end was cut by 2 bases, the J end by 0 bases, with 7 bases between. CDR3 nucleotides: TGTGCCACCAGTGATTCTGGGTACTCTGGAAACACCATATATTTT. Encoded protein: CATSDSGYSGNTIYF.

This clonotype is a singleton in its sample. The chain combines TRBV7-4 with TRBJ1-2; D uncertain. The CDR3 extends over 13 amino acids. V shed 6 bases and J shed 3 bases, with 11 bases lying between them. Germline loops: CDR1 SGHVT, CDR2 SQSDAQ. CDR3 nucleotide sequence: TGTGCCAGCAGTTTAAATGGGTACTATGGCTACACCTTC. Protein: CASSLNGYYGYTF.

This clonotype was seen many times. V usage is TRBV27 and J usage is TRBJ1-3; 8 nucleotides agree with TRBD1. Losses at the gene ends were 6 bases for V and 4 bases for J; bases not matched to a gene: 8. The CDR3 extends over 15 amino acids. Germline CDR1 and CDR2: MNHEY and SMNVEV (reference sequence). The DNA of the CDR3 is TGTGCCAGCAGGCCCCAGGGGGCCCAGGGAAACACCATATATTTT. Its protein product is CASRPQGAQGNTIYF.

The chain uses TRBV2 and TRBJ2-7; TRBD1 is a possible D gene (5 bases). Trimming removed 5 bases at V and 6 bases at J, with 14 bases between. The CDR3 covers 13 residues. In germline, CDR1 is SNHLY, CDR2 FYNNEI. CDR3 coding DNA: TGTGCCAGCAGTTGGTTAACAGGAAGCGAGCAGTACTTC. It codes for CASSWLTGSEQYF.

The chain joins TRBV9 to TRBJ2-5; D assignment may be TRBD1 or TRBD2 (5 bases each). The CDR3 totals 13 residues. V shed 4 bases and J shed 5 bases, with 12 bases lying between them. The V gene's germline CDR1 is SGDLS and CDR2 YYNGEE. The DNA of the CDR3 is TGTGCCAGCAGCCCGGGACGGAGGGAGACCCAGTACTTC. This sequence encodes CASSPGRRETQYF.

This clonotype was found many times. The chain is built from TRBV20-1 and TRBJ1-1, with 8 nucleotides matching TRBD1. The length of the CDR3 is 15 residues. Germline-derived CDR1 and CDR2 are DFQATT and SNEGSKA (reference sequence). The V and J ends lost 3 bases and 0 bases, in that order; junction bases with no gene match: 6. The CDR3 DNA sequence: TGCAGTGCTAGGTTAATGACAGGGGTGAACACTGAAGCTTTCTTT. This encodes CSARLMTGVNTEAFF.

This clonotype turned up a few times. The rearrangement joins TRBV5-4 to TRBJ2-3; D remains unclear. The germline V and J ends were trimmed by 3 bases and 6 bases, with 8 bases remaining between them. Germline V gene lookup returns CDR1 SGHNT and CDR2 YYREEE (reference sequence). The CDR3 extends over 12 amino acids. The CDR3 reads CASSWGPDTQYF. The DNA for the CDR3 is TGTGCCAGCAGCTGGGGTCCGGATACGCAGTATTTT.

To note about this clonotype: One end of the junction does not line up with germline, which may come from a read error. The chain links TRBV14 to TRBJ2-6; D perhaps matches TRBD2 (5 bases). Germline V CDR1 and CDR2: SGHDN, FVKESK. The length of the CDR3 is 12 residues. The CDR3 DNA is TGTGCCAGCAGCCAGGGTGTGCGGACTGAAGCTTTC. Translation: CASSQGVRTEAF.

The rearrangement uses TRBV7-3 and TRBJ2-7; D might be TRBD1 or TRBD2, each matching 7 bases. Trimming took 5 bases from V and 3 from J, leaving 14 bases between them. The CDR3 is 14 residues long. Germline V lookup: CDR1 SGHTA, CDR2 FQGTGA. CDR3 sequence reads: CASSPQGGLYEQYF. In nucleotides, the CDR3 is TGTGCCAGCAGCCCCCAGGGGGGGCTCTACGAGCAGTACTTC.

This clonotype was observed at least ten times. The CDR3 loop reads CSASRGTGVSPLHF. The CDR3 DNA is TGCAGTGCTTCCCGCGGAACAGGGGTTTCACCCCTCCACTTT. The chain uses TRBV20-1 and TRBJ1-6, with TRBD1 matching 7 bases. The CDR3 extends over 14 amino acids. V gave up 5 bases and J gave up 9 bases; unmatched junction bases: 10. Germline values: CDR1 DFQATT, CDR2 SNEGSKA (reference sequence).

This sequence joins TRBV5-5 and TRBJ1-1; TRBD1 aligns across 10 bases. Germline V gene sequence: CDR1 SGHKS, CDR2 YYEKEE (reference sequence). This CDR3 comprises 14 residues. After removal of 4 bases from V and 2 bases from J, the junction contained 2 bases not matched to a gene. The CDR3 loop is CASSLTGGNTEAFF. The CDR3 DNA is TGTGCCAGCAGCCTGACAGGGGGCAACACTGAAGCTTTCTTT.

The chain joins TRBV2 to TRBJ1-5; TRBD1 is a possible D gene (5 bases). The CDR3 is 14 residues long. Germline V CDR1 and CDR2: SNHLY, FYNNEI. With 6 bases removed from V and 5 bases from J, the gap between germline ends came to 14 bases. The CDR3 DNA is TGTGCCAGCAGCGCCGGGACCTTGGATCAGCCCCAGCATTTT. It translates to CASSAGTLDQPQHF.

J is TRBJ2-7 and V is TRBV7-2, with TRBD1 identical over 9 bases. From germline, CDR1 is SGHTA and CDR2 FQGNSA. The trim removed 5 bases at V and 4 bases at J, leaving 6 bases unmatched. This CDR3 is built from 14 residues. The CDR3 nucleotides are TGTGCCAGCAGCGAACAGGGGGCTCGGTACGAGCAGTACTTC. Its translation: CASSEQGARYEQYF.

This clonotype counts as medium-sized (0.01 to 0.1%). The chain combines TRBV20-1 with TRBJ1-2; D is undetermined. The CDR3 covers 14 residues. V lost 0 bases and J 3 bases, leaving 11 bases between the germline ends. Germline values: CDR1 DFQATT, CDR2 SNEGSKA (reference sequence). The CDR3 reads CSARDAQGHYGYTF. The DNA for the CDR3 is TGCAGTGCTAGAGATGCCCAAGGTCACTATGGCTACACCTTC.

This clonotype was recorded at least ten times. The V call is TRBV20-1, the J call TRBJ1-6, with D perhaps matching TRBD1 (5 bases). Trimming shortened V by 2 bases and J by 9 bases, and 14 bases separated the two germline ends. Germline CDR1 is DFQATT and CDR2 is SNEGSKA (reference sequence). CDR3 length: 14 amino acids. The CDR3 DNA reads TGCAGTGCTAGACGGCAGGGAGGCAGTTCACCCCTCCACTTT. Amino acid sequence: CSARRQGGSSPLHF.

This clonotype was observed at least ten times. The CDR3 protein is CAWSVLPGNSPLHF. DNA for the CDR3: TGTGCCTGGAGTGTACTTCCGGGGAATTCACCCCTCCACTTT. The chain is built from TRBV30 and TRBJ1-6; D remains unclear. V dropped 0 bases and J dropped 7 bases, with 10 bases sitting between them. The CDR3 has 14 residues. Germline lookup yields CDR1 GTSNPN and CDR2 SVGIG (reference sequence).

For this clonotype: The conserved closing phenylalanine or tryptophan is absent in this CDR3, likely reflecting a read error. The limits of the CDR3 on the DNA are not certain, so only TCRdb's listed CDR3 is given. The V and J genes are TRBV12-3 or TRBV12-4 and TRBJ2-6. The CDR3 has 8 residues if both end residues are counted. The CDR3 sequence is CASSRPNT.

This clonotype was detected ten times or more. V usage is TRBV12-3 or TRBV12-4 and J usage is TRBJ1-1; D unresolved. The length of the CDR3 is 13 residues. V lost 6 bases, J lost 6 bases, and 14 bases lay in between. CDR3 residues: CASSKTDIPEAFF. The CDR3 DNA reads TGTGCCAGCAGCAAAACAGACATCCCTGAAGCTTTCTTT.

Ten or more counts support this clonotype. The chain recombines TRBV19 with TRBJ1-1, with D tentatively TRBD1 (6 bases). This CDR3 region has 14 residues. Trimming pared 1 base from V and 5 bases from J, leaving 11 bases between. Germline V gene lookup returns CDR1 LNHDA and CDR2 SQIVND (reference sequence). CDR3 coding DNA: TGTGCCAGTAGTATAGGGGCAGGGGTAACTGAAGCTTTCTTT. Translation: CASSIGAGVTEAFF.

In its sample, this clonotype was seen once. A single base separates this from a much larger clone, so it may be a read error. The J gene is TRBJ1-4, the V gene TRBV6-1; 8 bases are a match to TRBD1. Trimming took 5 bases from V and 7 from J; bases not matched to a gene: 9. Germline lookup yields CDR1 MNHNS and CDR2 SASEGT. There are 15 residues in the CDR3. The CDR3 spells CASSSRGQGGEKLFF. CDR3 in DNA: TGTGCCAGCAGTAGTCGTGGACAGGGAGGTGAAAAACTGTTTTTT.

Note on this clonotype: A junction end diverges from the germline sequence, so it may reflect a read error. The chain combines TRBV6-1 with TRBJ2-5; no clear D gene. The germline CDR1 and CDR2 sequences are MNHNS and SASEGT. This CDR3 comprises 9 residues. Here the CDR3 DNA reads TGTGCCAGCGTTGAGACTCAGTACTTC. This sequence encodes CASVETQYF.

A word on this clonotype: The junction departs from the called germline gene at one end, perhaps through a read error. The V and J genes are TRBV20-1 and TRBJ1-1; D gene unclear. CDR3 size: 15 residues. Germline lookup yields CDR1 DFQATT and CDR2 SNEGSKA (reference sequence). The CDR3 loop reads CSARAFKTSNNEAFF. The CDR3, as DNA: TGCAGTGCCAGAGCGTTTAAGACGAGCAATAATGAAGCTTTCTTT.

The V and J genes are TRBV7-8 and TRBJ2-7; TRBD1 aligns across 10 bases. Germline V gives CDR1 SGHVS, CDR2 FQNEAQ. This CDR3 contains 14 residues. The trim removed 5 bases at V and 4 bases at J, leaving 5 bases unmatched. This chain's CDR3 is CASSAGGQGYEQYF. CDR3 nucleotide sequence: TGTGCCAGCAGCGCAGGGGGACAGGGGTACGAGCAGTACTTC. Full variable domain (remainder filled in from reference TRBV7-8 and TRBJ2-7): GAGVSQSPRYKVAKRGQDVALRCDPISGHVSLFWYQQALGQGPEFLTYFQNEAQLDKSGLPSDRFFAERPEGSVSTLKIQRTQQEDSAVYLCASSAGGQGYEQYFGPGTRLTVT.